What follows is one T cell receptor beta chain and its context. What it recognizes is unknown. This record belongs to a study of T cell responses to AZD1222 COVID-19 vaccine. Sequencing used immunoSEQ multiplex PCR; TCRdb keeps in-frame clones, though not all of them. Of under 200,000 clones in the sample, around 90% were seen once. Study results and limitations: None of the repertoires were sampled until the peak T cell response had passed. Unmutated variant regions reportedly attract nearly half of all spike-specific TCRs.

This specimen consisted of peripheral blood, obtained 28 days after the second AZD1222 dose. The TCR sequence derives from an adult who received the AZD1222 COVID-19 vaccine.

This CDR3 reads CATLRGGNTDTQYF. The CDR3 coding sequence is TGTGCCACCCTAAGGGGCGGAAACACAGATACGCAGTATTTT. The chain couples TRBV7-2 to TRBJ2-3; D is possibly TRBD1 (5 bases). V was cut by 10 bases and J by 2 bases, with 16 bases left in between. The germline V gene has CDR1 SGHTA and CDR2 FQGNSA. The CDR3 covers 14 residues.